One TCR beta chain is described in this entry. The antigen this receptor binds is unknown. Base qualities are missing; no much larger clone stands one base away. Using the deep immunoSEQ assay, multiplex PCR amplified TCR CDR3 regions from genomic DNA. Extracted genomic DNA from each cell subset was spread evenly across all wells of several immunoSEQ 96-well plates, with each plate serving as a replicate. For sorted subsets, each replicate PCR was loaded with about 0.2 ug genomic DNA, equivalent to about 30,000 T cell genomes. Purified libraries were measured with a Qubit 3.0 fluorometer, size-checked on a Bioanalyzer 2100, and measured again with the KAPA Library Quantification kit. Every immunoSEQ 96-well plate was sequenced on a dedicated single-read 150-cycle Illumina NextSeq 550 flow cell. Processing in the source paper ran as follows. The immunoSEQ output contained only junctional sequences without quality scores, so filtering could not match that applied to full-length reads. To assign V/J genes and CDR3, sequences were annotated against IMGT germline references using PyIR, a Python wrapper for IgBLAST v1.9. Reads were removed for weak V/J assignments (E-value above 1e-6), missing CDR3, stop codons, out-of-frame junctions, or ambiguous translated residues. V3J clonotypes were defined as sequences sharing an identical inferred V gene, J gene, and CDR3 amino acid sequence. The percentage overlap between two repertoires was calculated by dividing the number of shared unique clonotypes by the size of the smaller repertoire. RTK rarefaction, the Chao1 estimator, and Recon v2.1 estimates of unobserved clonotypes were used to assess repertoire richness. OLGA was used to compute generation probabilities for all TCRbeta clonotypes that the gDNA method yielded from a few donors. TCRdb took this table from immuneACCESS and kept in-frame rearrangements with V and J called. Such tables lack part of the clones; where checked against another copy, unresolved V genes explain under half of the gap, and the rest is unexplained. D and trimming come from the DNA, and the V and J calls and clone size come from that table. The sample data list about 2.3 million clones, and roughly 90% of these were observed just once. 0.37% of the sample comes from the top ten.

The data stem from a study of shared clonotypes between healthy human individuals (dated by TCRdb to 2019 to 2021). Background on the whole study: Three men and two women, aged 18 to 49 years, made up the cohort. For each donor, three plates each were used for CD4 naive and CD4 memory, two plates were used for CD8 naive, and one plate was used for CD8 memory. The study deeply sequenced blood TCR repertoires of about five healthy adults to estimate repertoire size and the extent of clonotype sharing between individuals. Different laboratories and diverse techniques were used to prepare libraries and sequence TCR repertoires, to increase sequencing depth and limit assay-specific biases. Per donor, leukapheresis produced somewhere between about 0.85 and 10 billion PBMCs. What the research found in general, with its limitations: Pairwise subsampling indicated that sequencing depth was expected to affect the degree of clonotype sharing among donors. Even with the large sequencing depth, rarefaction of the sorted-subset datasets indicated that sequencing was incomplete. About 4.5% of naive CD4, 3.5% of naive CD8, 2% to 2.5% of memory CD4, and roughly 0.4% of memory CD8 clonotypes were shared across a few donors. The small number of donors limited the genetic and exposure-history diversity represented. Sampling was restricted to blood, and TCR repertoires in tissue are likely to differ from TCR repertoires in blood. Larger estimated clonotype richness was generally found for naive subsets than for memory subsets. Clonotypes shared by all four sorted-subset donors showed higher generation probabilities than non-shared clonotypes.

The donors were healthy, HIV-negative adults with no recently reported acute infections or vaccinations. All donors were Caucasian adults living in Nashville, Tennessee, USA. CD4+ T cells were enriched by magnetic negative selection; naive cells were then positively selected on CD45RA, and the negative fraction formed the memory subset. After blood collection by leukapheresis, PBMCs were isolated using Ficoll-Histopaque density gradient centrifugation and then cryopreserved in the vapor phase of liquid nitrogen. Analytical flow cytometry was used to check the purity and quantity of every magnetically sorted T cell population. From each sorted fraction, genomic DNA was isolated and quantified by UV absorbance on a Nanodrop 2000c. The germline V gene supplies CDR1 SGHVS and CDR2 FQNEAQ. Trimming takes 7 bases from V and 2 bases from J, and the germline ends sit 16 bases apart. CDR3 length: 15 amino acids, cysteine to phenylalanine. Of the read, only the CDR3 DNA is kept; its 45 bases are in frame from base 1.

The sequenced sample was naive CD4+ T cells from PBMCs. Per the publication, the cell subset or site label means: CD45RA+ positively selected. The V and J segments used are TRBV7-8 and TRBJ2-3; the D gene could be TRBD1 or TRBD2, each one agreeing over 5 bases. The source of this sequence is a man in his late teens or twenties in good health. Some clones in this sample may be carry-over from other donors' samples. The sequence in DNA is TGTGCCAGCACAAAGACTGGGGGACCCACAGATACGCAGTATTTT. This sequence encodes CASTKTGGPTDTQYF.